This T cell receptor beta chain appears in the sequencing data of a study of blood T cell repertoires in COVID-19. Overall study: PBMCs, B-cell-depleted T cells, or T cells were the source of the cDNA or gDNA that made up the material.

Germline V gene sequence: CDR1 MNHEY, CDR2 SVGAGI. The CDR3 runs to 15 residues. The J segment lost 5 bases and the V segment lost 5 bases, leaving 9 bases of the junction unmatched. As handled by the study authors: Amplification of reference gene primers was used by the study to estimate nucleated cell counts. Clones were sequenced by immunoSEQ multiplex PCR, and TCRdb holds only the in-frame ones, with some missing. D and trimming were read from the DNA, whereas the V and J calls and clone size are those reported in that table. The table records more than 95,000 clones, around 63% of them present only once.

This clonotype was obtained from a woman in her 70s with acute or convalescent COVID-19. The sample was peripheral blood. The gene calls are TRBV6-5 and TRBJ2-1, with 7 positions matching TRBD2. CDR3: CASSPSWTRNNEQFF. For the CDR3, the DNA is TGTGCCAGCAGTCCGTCCTGGACTAGAAACAATGAGCAGTTCTTC.